This section outlines one T cell receptor (beta chain) sequence together with its context. This clone appeared a few times. Its specific antigen is unknown. No quality values exist for individual bases; no much larger clone is one base distant. This sample is part of a study of shared clonotypes between healthy human individuals (TCRdb year 2020). Regarding the complete study: A few men and a couple of women, aged 18 to 49 years, made up the cohort. Per donor, three plates each were used for CD4 naive and CD4 memory, two for CD8 naive, and one for CD8 memory. To estimate repertoire size and how much clonotype sharing occurs between individuals, the study deeply sequenced the blood TCR repertoires of about five healthy adults. Libraries were prepared and TCR repertoires were sequenced by different laboratories using diverse techniques, in order to increase sequencing depth and limit assay-specific biases. Each donor's leukapheresis produced roughly between about 0.8 and 8.9 billion PBMCs. Beyond this particular receptor, the publication reports: The genetic and exposure-history diversity represented was limited by the small number of donors. When a few donors were compared, the shared fraction of clonotypes was around 4.6% for naive CD4, about 4% for naive CD8, roughly 2.5% for memory CD4, and 0.4% for memory CD8. Sampling was restricted to blood, and TCR repertoires in tissue are likely to differ from TCR repertoires in blood. Larger estimated clonotype richness was generally found for naive subsets than for memory subsets. Pairwise subsampling indicated that sequencing depth was expected to affect the degree of clonotype sharing among donors. Compared with non-shared clonotypes, clonotypes shared by all four sorted-subset donors had higher generation probabilities. Rarefaction of sorted-subset datasets indicated incomplete sequencing despite the large sequencing depth.

Healthy HIV-negative adults with no recently reported acute infections or vaccinations were included as donors. Every donor was a Caucasian adult residing in Nashville, Tennessee, USA. CD4+ T cells were enriched by magnetic negative selection, after which naive cells were positively selected on CD45RA and the negative fraction was taken as the memory subset. Blood was obtained by leukapheresis, after which PBMCs were separated by Ficoll-Histopaque density gradient centrifugation and cryopreserved in liquid nitrogen vapor phase. Analytical flow cytometry was used to check the purity and quantity of every magnetically sorted T cell population. Genomic DNA was isolated from each sorted fraction and quantified by UV absorbance on a Nanodrop 2000c. For this chain, trimming is 5 bases at the V end and 1 base at the J end, and the number of junction bases without a gene match is 5. The CDR3 starts with the cysteine, ends with the phenylalanine, and has 15 residues. The kept DNA is CDR3 alone, 45 bases in frame from the first base. Per the germline V gene (reference sequence), LNHNV is the CDR1 and YYDKDF is the CDR2.

Using the deep immunoSEQ assay, TCR CDR3 regions were amplified from genomic DNA by multiplex PCR. Extracted genomic DNA from each cell subset was spread evenly across all wells of several immunoSEQ 96-well plates, with each plate serving as a replicate. For sorted subsets, each replicate PCR was loaded with around 220 ng genomic DNA, equivalent to about 33,000 T cell genomes. Purified libraries were quantified with a Qubit 3.0 fluorometer, sized on a Bioanalyzer 2100, and re-quantified with the KAPA Library Quantification kit. Every immunoSEQ 96-well plate was sequenced on a separate single-read 150-cycle Illumina NextSeq 550 flow cell. Regarding the original processing steps: Because the immunoSEQ output held only junctional sequences and lacked quality scores, the filtering could not match the filtering applied to full-length reads. To assign V/J genes and CDR3, sequences were annotated using PyIR, a Python wrapper for IgBLAST v1.9, with IMGT germline references. Reads were filtered out if the reads had weak V/J assignments (E-value above 1e-6), no CDR3, stop codons, out-of-frame junctions, or ambiguous translated residues. V3J clonotypes were defined as sequences sharing an identical inferred V gene, J gene, and CDR3 amino acid sequence. Percentage overlap between repertoires was computed as shared unique clonotypes divided by the size of the smaller repertoire. Three approaches were used to assess repertoire richness: RTK rarefaction, the Chao1 estimator, and Recon v2.1 estimates of unobserved clonotypes. Generation probabilities for all TCRbeta clonotypes obtained by the gDNA method from several donors were computed using OLGA. Entries here come from immuneACCESS through TCRdb and include only in-frame sequences with V and J called. Some clones fail to appear in such tables; in the studies checked, an unresolved V gene covers under half of the shortfall, and the cause of the remainder is unknown. V and J calls and clone size are copied from that table; D and trimming were computed from the DNA. In all, the sample holds fewer than 400,000 clones, and around two thirds of those were seen once. The ten largest clonotypes hold around a tenth of the sample.

Here the chain combines TRBV15 and TRBJ1-5, with 7 bases in between that match TRBD1. The receptor's source is a man aged 25 to 45 in good health. Sequenced input: memory CD4+ T cells sorted from blood. In the paper's terms, the cell subset or site label means: CD45RA-negative fraction. The CDR3 in this case is CATSPDRVSNQPQHF. The DNA sequence is TGTGCCACCAGCCCAGACAGGGTAAGCAATCAGCCCCAGCATTTT.